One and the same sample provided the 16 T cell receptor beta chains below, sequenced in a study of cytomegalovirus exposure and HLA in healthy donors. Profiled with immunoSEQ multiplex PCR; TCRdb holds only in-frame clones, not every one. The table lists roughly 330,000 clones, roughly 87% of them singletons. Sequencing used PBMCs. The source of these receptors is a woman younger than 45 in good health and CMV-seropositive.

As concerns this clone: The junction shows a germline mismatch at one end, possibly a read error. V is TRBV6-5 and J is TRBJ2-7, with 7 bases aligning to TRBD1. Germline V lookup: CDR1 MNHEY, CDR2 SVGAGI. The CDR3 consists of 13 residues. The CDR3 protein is CASSYPRRDSYNF. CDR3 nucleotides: TGTGCCAGCAGTTACCCTCGCCGGGACAGTTATAACTTC.

Written as DNA, the CDR3 is TGTGCCAGCAGCTCGATAGTGAGACTAGCGGGAGAACCCTACAATGAGCAGTTCTTC. It translates to CASSSIVRLAGEPYNEQFF. V is TRBV11-2 and J is TRBJ2-1, with TRBD2 matching over 12 bases. V was pared by 4 bases and J by 2 bases, with 12 bases of the junction left unmatched. This CDR3 is 19 amino acids long. The germline V gene has CDR1 SGHAT and CDR2 FQNNGV.

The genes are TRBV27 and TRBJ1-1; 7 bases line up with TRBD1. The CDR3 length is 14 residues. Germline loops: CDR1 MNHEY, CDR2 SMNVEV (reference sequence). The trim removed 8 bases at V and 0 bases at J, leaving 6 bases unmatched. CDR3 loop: CASEKRGLNTEAFF. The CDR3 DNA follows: TGTGCCAGCGAGAAGAGGGGGCTGAACACTGAAGCTTTCTTT.

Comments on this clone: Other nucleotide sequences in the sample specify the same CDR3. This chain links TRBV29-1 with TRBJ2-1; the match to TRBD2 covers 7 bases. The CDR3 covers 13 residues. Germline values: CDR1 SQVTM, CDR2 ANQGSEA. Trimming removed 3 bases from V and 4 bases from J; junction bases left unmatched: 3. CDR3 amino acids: CSVDGGSYNEQFF. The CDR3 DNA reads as TGCAGCGTTGATGGCGGGAGTTACAATGAGCAGTTCTTC.

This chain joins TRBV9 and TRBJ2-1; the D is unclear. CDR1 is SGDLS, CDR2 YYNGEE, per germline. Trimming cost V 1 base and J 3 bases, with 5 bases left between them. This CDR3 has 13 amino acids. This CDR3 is CASSVTDYNEQFF. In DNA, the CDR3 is TGTGCCAGCAGCGTAACGGACTACAATGAGCAGTTCTTC.

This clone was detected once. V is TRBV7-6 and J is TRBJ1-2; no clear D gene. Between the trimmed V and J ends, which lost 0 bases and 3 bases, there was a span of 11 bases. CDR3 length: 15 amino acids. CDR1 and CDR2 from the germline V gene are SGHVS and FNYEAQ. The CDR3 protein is CASSLAAGVDYGYTF. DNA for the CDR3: TGTGCCAGCAGCTTAGCGGCAGGAGTGGACTATGGCTACACCTTC.

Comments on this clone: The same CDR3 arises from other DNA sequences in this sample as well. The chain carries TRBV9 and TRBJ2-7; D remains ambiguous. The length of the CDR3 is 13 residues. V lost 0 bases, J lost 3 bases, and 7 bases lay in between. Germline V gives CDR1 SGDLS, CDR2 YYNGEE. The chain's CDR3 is CASSVGTSYEQYF. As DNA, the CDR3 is TGTGCCAGCAGCGTAGGAACAAGCTACGAGCAGTACTTC.

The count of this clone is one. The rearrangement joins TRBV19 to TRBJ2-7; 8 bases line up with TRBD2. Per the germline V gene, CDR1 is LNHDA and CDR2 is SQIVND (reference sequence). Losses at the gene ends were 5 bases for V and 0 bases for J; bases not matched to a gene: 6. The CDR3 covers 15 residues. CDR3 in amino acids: CASSLLAGSSYEQYF. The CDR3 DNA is TGTGCCAGTAGTCTTCTAGCGGGTAGCTCCTACGAGCAGTACTTC. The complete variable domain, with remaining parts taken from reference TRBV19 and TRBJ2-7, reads DGGITQSPKYLFRKEGQNVTLSCEQNLNHDAMYWYRQDPGQGLRLIYYSQIVNDFQKGDIAEGYSVSREKKESFPLTVTSAQKNPTAFYLCASSLLAGSSYEQYFGPGTRLTVT.

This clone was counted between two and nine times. The CDR3 DNA follows: TGTGCCAGCAGCGTAGCATCGTTGGGCTCTGGAAACACCATATATTTT. Translating it yields CASSVASLGSGNTIYF. The chain couples TRBV9 to TRBJ1-3, with D hard to call. V lost 0 bases to trimming and J lost 0 bases, with 10 bases between them. The germline V gene encodes CDR1 SGDLS and CDR2 YYNGEE. The CDR3 is 16 amino acids.

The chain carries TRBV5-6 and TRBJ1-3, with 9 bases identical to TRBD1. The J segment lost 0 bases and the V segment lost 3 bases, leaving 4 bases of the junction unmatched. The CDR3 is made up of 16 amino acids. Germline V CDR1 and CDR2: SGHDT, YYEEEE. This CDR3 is CASSWGTGNSGNTIYF. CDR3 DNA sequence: TGTGCCAGCAGCTGGGGGACAGGGAACTCTGGAAACACCATATATTTT.

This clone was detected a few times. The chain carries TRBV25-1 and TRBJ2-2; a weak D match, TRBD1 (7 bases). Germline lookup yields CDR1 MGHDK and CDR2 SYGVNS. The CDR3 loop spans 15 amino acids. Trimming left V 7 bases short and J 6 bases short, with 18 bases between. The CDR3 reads CASMPGGLIAGELFF. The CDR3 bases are TGTGCCAGCATGCCAGGGGGGCTTATCGCCGGGGAGCTGTTTTTT.

Written as DNA, the CDR3 is TGCAGCGTTGGACTAGCGGGGGGTGAGCAGTTCTTC. It encodes CSVGLAGGEQFF. This chain uses TRBV29-1 with TRBJ2-1; 13 positions agree with TRBD2. This CDR3 is built from 12 residues. The ends lost 4 bases at V and 9 bases at J; junction bases unmatched: 0. The germline V gene encodes CDR1 SQVTM and CDR2 ANQGSEA.

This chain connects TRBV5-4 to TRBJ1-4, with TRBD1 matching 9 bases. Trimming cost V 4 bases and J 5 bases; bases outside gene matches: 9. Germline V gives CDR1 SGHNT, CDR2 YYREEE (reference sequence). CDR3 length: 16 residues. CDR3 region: CASSLPRQGGNEKLFF. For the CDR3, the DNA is TGTGCCAGCAGCCTCCCACGACAGGGGGGGAATGAAAAACTGTTTTTT.

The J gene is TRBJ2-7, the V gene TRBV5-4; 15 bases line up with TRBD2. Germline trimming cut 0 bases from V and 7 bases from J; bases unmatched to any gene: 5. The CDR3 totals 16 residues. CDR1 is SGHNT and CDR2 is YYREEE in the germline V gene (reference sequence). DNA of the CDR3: TGTGCCAGCAGCTTGGGGACTAGCGGGAGGGCCGGAGAGCAGTACTTC. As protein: CASSLGTSGRAGEQYF.

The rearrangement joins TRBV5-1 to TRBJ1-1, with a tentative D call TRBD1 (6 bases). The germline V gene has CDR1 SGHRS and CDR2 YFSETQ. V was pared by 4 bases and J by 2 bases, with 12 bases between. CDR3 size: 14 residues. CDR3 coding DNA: TGCGCCAGCAGCACGCAGGGGATAAACACTGAAGCTTTCTTT. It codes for CASSTQGINTEAFF.

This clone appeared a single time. In DNA, the CDR3 is TGTGCCAGCAGCTTGAGGTTAGGGGGTCCTGCCAAAAACATTCAGTACTTC. It specifies CASSLRLGGPAKNIQYF. The genes are TRBV5-6 and TRBJ2-4; tentative D call: TRBD1 (6 bases). Germline V gene lookup returns CDR1 SGHDT and CDR2 YYEEEE. V lost 1 base and J 1 base, leaving 15 bases between the germline ends. This CDR3 spans 17 amino acids.